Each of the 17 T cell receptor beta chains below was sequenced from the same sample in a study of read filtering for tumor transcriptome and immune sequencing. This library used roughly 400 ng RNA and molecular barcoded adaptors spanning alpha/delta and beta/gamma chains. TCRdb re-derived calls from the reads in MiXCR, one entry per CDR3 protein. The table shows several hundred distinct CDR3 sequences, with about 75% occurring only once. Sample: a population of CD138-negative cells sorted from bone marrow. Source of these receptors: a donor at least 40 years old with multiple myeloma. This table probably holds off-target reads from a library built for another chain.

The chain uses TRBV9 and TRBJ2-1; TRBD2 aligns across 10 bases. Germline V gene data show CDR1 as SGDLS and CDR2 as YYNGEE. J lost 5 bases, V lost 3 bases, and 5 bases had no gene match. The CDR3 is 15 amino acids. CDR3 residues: CASSDGLAGDNEQFF. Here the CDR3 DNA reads TGTGCCAGCAGCGATGGCCTAGCGGGAGACAATGAGCAGTTCTTC.

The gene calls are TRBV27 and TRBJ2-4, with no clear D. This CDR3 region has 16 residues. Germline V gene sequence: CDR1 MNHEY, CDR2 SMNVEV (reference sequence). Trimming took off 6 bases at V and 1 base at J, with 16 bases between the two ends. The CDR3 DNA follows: TGTGCCAGCAGATTAGGGATTCCTGGGGCCAAAAACATTCAGTACTTC. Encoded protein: CASRLGIPGAKNIQYF.

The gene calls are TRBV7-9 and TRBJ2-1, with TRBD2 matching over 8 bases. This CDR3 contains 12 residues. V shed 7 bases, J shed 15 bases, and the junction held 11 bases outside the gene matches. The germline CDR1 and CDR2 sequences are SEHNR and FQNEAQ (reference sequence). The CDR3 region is CASNGGREEGFF. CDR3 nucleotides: TGTGCCAGCAACGGGGGGCGGGAGGAGGGGTTCTTC. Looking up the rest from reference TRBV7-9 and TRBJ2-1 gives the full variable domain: DTGVSQNPRHKITKRGQNVTFRCDPISEHNRLYWYRQTLGQGPEFLTYFQNEAQLEKSRLLSDRFSAERPKGSFSTLEIQRTEQGDSAMYLCASNGGREEGFFGPGTRLTVL.

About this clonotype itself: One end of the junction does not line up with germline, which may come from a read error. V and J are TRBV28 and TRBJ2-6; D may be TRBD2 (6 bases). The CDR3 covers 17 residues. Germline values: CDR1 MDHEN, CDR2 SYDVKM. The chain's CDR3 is CASTRAGSFSGANVLTF. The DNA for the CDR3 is TGTGCCAGCACCCGAGCGGGCAGTTTCTCTGGCGCCAACGTCCTGACTTTC. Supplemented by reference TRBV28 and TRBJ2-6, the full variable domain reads DVKVTQSSRYLVKRTGEKVFLECVQDMDHENMFWYRQDPGLGLRLIYFSYDVKMKEKGDIPEGYSVSREKKERFSLILESASTNQTSMYLCASTRAGSFSGANVLTFGAGSRLTVL.

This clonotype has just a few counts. DNA of the CDR3: TGTGCCAGCAGGACAGGTATATACGAGCAGTACTTC. It encodes CASRTGIYEQYF. The chain joins TRBV7-8 to TRBJ2-7, with a weak D call TRBD1 (6 bases). Germline values: CDR1 SGHVS, CDR2 FQNEAQ. The CDR3 is 12 amino acids. V lost 6 bases, J lost 4 bases, and 10 bases lay in between.

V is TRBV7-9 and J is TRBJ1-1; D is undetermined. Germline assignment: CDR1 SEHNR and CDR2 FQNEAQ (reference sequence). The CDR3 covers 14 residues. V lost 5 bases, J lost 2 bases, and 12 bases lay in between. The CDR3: CASSPSVRNTEAFF. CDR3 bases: TGTGCCAGCAGCCCTTCAGTGAGAAACACTGAAGCTTTCTTT.

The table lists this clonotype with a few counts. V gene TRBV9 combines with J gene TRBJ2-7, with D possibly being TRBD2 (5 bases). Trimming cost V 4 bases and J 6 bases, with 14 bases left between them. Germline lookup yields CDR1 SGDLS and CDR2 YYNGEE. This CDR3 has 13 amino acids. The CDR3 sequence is CASSLALRSEQYF. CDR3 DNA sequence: TGTGCCAGCAGCCTAGCTTTGCGGTCCGAGCAGTACTTC.

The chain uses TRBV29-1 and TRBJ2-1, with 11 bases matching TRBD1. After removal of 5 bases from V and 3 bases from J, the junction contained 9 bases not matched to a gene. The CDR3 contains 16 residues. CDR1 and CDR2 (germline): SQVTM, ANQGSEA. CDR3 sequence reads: CSVYRGTGGNYNEQFF. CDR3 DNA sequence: TGCAGCGTTTATCGAGGGACAGGGGGTAACTACAATGAGCAGTTCTTC.

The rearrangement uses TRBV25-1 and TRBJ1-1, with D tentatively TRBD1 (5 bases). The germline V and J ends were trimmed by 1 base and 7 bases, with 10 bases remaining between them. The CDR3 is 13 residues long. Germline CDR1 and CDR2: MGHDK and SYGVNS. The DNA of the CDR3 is TGTGCCAGCAGTGAATTCGGGGCGGATGAAGCTTTCTTT. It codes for CASSEFGADEAFF.

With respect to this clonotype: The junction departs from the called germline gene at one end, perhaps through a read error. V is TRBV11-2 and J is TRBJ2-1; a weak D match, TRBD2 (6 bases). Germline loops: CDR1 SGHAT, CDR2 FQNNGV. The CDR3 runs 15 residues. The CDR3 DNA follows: TGTGCCAGCAGCTTATCCCCGGGAGTGGGGAATGGGCAGTTCTTC. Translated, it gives CASSLSPGVGNGQFF. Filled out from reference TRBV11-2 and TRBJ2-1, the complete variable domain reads EAGVAQSPRYKIIEKRQSVAFWCNPISGHATLYWYQQILGQGPKLLIQFQNNGVVDDSQLPKDRFSAERLKGVDSTLKIQPAKLEDSAVYLCASSLSPGVGNGQFFGPGTRLTVL.

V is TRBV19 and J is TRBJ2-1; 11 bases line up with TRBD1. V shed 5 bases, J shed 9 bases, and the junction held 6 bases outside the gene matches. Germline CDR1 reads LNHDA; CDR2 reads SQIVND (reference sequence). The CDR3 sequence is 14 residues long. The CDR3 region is CASSPQDRGPEQFF. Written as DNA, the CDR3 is TGTGCCAGTAGTCCACAGGACAGGGGGCCTGAGCAGTTCTTC.

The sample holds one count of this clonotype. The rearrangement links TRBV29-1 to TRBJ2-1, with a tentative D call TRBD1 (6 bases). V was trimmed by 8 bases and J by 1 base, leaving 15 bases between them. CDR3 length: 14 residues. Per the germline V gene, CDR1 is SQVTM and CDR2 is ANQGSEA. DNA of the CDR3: TGCAGCCAGACAGGTTCCCCTTCCTACAATGAGCAGTTCTTC. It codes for CSQTGSPSYNEQFF.

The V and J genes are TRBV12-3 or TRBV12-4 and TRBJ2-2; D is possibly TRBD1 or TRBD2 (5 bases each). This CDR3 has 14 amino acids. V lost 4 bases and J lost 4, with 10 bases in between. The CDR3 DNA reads TGTGCCAGCAGTTCGGGACGGAGCACCGGGGAGCTGTTTTTT. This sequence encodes CASSSGRSTGELFF.

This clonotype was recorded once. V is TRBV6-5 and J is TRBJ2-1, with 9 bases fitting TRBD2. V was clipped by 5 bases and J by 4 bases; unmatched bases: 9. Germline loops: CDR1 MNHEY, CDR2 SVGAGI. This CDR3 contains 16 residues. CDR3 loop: CASSRNSGSGYNEQFF. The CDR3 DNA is TGTGCCAGCAGTCGAAATAGCGGGAGTGGTTACAATGAGCAGTTCTTC.

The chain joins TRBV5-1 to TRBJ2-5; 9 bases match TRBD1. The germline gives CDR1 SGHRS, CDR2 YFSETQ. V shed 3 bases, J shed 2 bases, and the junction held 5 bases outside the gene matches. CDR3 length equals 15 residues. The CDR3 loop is CASSSAGTGQETQYF. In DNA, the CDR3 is TGCGCCAGCAGCTCCGCCGGGACAGGGCAAGAGACCCAGTACTTC.

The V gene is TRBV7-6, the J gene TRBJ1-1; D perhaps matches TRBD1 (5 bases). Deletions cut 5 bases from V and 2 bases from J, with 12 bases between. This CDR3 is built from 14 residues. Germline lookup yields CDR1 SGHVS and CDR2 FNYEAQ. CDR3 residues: CASSHSDSNTEAFF. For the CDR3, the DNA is TGTGCCAGCAGCCATAGTGACAGCAACACTGAAGCTTTCTTT.

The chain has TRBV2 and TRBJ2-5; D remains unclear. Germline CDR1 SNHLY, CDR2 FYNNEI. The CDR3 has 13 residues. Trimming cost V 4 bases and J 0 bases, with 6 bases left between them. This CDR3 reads CASSVSYQETQYF. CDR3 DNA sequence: TGTGCCAGCAGTGTCAGTTACCAAGAGACCCAGTACTTC.